This TCR beta chain came from a study of T-cell reconstitution after alpha-beta-depleted transplantation in children listed by TCRdb under 2016. About the investigation overall: The study quantitatively tracked T-cell immune reconstitution after TCRalphabeta/CD19-depleted allogeneic hematopoietic cell transplantation in children using TCR repertoire profiling.

The treatment or condition label here, explained by the study, means: allogeneic hematopoietic cell transplantation with graft depleted of TCRalphabeta T cells and CD19 B cells. Transplant recipients were children who received TCRalphabeta/CD19-depleted allogeneic hematopoietic cell grafts. Findings and caveats that apply to the study as a whole: In some patients, the high TCRbeta diversity seen at day 60 was put down to recipient T cells and intrathymic progenitors that had survived conditioning. Over the following months the frequencies of hyperexpanded clones went down, and after one year T-cell counts and TCRbeta diversity were mostly credited to newly produced T cells. The apparently early alphabetaT-cell count recovery about two months after transplant was reportedly dependent on only several hundred rapidly expanded clones derived from non-depleted graft cells.

The germline V gene specifies KGHSH as CDR1 and LQKENI as CDR2. Trimming at the junction amounts to 0 bases on V and 0 bases on J, and the germline ends lie 5 bases apart. The CDR3 measures 14 amino acids from cysteine to phenylalanine. Of the read, only the CDR3 DNA is kept; its 42 bases are in frame from base 1. The library came from PCR. The instrument was an Illumina HiSeq 2500. TCR library preparation used molecular barcoding, with unique molecular identifiers applied to normalize quantification of the TCRbeta repertoire. The public reads were run again by TCRdb, first through fastp at Q25 and then through MiXCR, and only productive beta chains were kept. Identical CDR3 proteins give one entry, which carries the most common genes and DNA. This sample has fewer than 550,000 distinct CDR3 sequences in its table, and under 12% of those were observed once. The ten largest make up approximately 2% of the sample.

This clonotype was recorded at least ten times. It lacks a known antigen. Per-nucleotide qualities are absent, and no much larger clonotype sits a single base away. This chain joins TRBV18 to TRBJ1-2; the D gene cannot be resolved reliably. The receptor was derived from a child under 10 years old with inherited bone marrow failure, due to receive a stem cell transplant. The sample in question was PBMCs, obtained before TCRalphabeta/CD19-depleted stem cell transplant. The CDR3 protein: CASSPPGANYGYTF. The DNA is as follows: TGTGCCAGCTCACCACCGGGCGCTAACTATGGCTACACCTTC.